Below are 2 T cell receptor beta chains sequenced from a single sample in a study of cytomegalovirus exposure and HLA in healthy donors. Researchers ran the PCR with 60 Vbeta and 13 Jbeta primers. TCRdb's table, derived via immunoSEQ multiplex PCR, lists solely in-frame clones and lacks some. The sample lists around 170,000 clones; 65% to 90% were seen once. Specimen: PBMCs. These receptors were obtained from a man aged 35 to 55 in good health and CMV-seropositive.

The chain joins TRBV11-3 to TRBJ2-2; 10 positions match TRBD1. There are 17 residues in the CDR3. Germline assignment: CDR1 SGHNT and CDR2 YENEEA. Trimming removed 4 bases from V and 4 bases from J; junction bases left unmatched: 9. The CDR3 here is CASSSRTGGVSTGELFF. CDR3 DNA: TGTGCCAGCAGCTCCCGGACAGGGGGTGTCAGCACCGGGGAGCTGTTTTTT.

The V and J genes are TRBV25-1 and TRBJ2-7; D remains unclear. Germline V gene lookup returns CDR1 MGHDK and CDR2 SYGVNS. With 4 bases removed from V and 4 bases from J, the gap between germline ends came to 8 bases. The CDR3 loop spans 12 amino acids. CDR3 region: CASSAPYYEQYF. The CDR3 nucleotides read TGTGCCAGCAGTGCCCCTTATTACGAGCAGTACTTC.